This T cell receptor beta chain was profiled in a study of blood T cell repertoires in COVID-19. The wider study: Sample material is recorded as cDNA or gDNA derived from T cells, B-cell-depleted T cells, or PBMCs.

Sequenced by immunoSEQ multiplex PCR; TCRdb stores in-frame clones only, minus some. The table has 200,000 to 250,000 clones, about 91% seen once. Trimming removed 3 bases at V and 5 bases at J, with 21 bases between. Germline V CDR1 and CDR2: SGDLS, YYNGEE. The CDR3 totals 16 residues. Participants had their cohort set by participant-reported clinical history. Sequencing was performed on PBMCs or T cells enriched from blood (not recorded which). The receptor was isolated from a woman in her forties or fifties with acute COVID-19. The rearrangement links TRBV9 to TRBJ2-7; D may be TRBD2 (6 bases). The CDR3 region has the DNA TGTGCCAGCAGCGGAGTAGGGGCGGTACCGGGGGACGAGCAGTACTTC. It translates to CASSGVGAVPGDEQYF.